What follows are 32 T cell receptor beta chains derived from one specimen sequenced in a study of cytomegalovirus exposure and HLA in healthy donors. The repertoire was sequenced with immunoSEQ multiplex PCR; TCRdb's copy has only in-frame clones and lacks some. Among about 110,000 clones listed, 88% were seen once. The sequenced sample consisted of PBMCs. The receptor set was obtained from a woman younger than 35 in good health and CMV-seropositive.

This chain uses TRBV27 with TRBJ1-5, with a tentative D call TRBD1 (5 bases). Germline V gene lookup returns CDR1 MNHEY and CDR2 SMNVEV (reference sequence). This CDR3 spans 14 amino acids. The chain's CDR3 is CAQGGARSNQPQHF. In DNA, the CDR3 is TGTGCGCAAGGAGGGGCCCGTAGCAATCAGCCCCAGCATTTT.

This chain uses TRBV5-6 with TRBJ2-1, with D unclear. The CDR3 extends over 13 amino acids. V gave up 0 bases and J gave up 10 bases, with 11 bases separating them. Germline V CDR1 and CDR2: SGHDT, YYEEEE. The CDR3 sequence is CASSLGPAWEQFF. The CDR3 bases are TGTGCCAGCAGCTTGGGGCCAGCGTGGGAGCAGTTCTTC.

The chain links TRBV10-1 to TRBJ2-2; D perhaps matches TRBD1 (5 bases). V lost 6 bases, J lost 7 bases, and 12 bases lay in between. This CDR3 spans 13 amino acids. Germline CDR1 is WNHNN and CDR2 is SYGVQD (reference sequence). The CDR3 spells CASRQGMGGELFF. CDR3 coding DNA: TGCGCCAGCAGGCAGGGAATGGGCGGGGAGCTGTTTTTT.

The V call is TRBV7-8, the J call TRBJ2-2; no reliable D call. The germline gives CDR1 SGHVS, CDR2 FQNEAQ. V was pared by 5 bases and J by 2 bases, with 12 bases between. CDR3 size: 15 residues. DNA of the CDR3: TGTGCCAGCAGCCCACCGCCGGTAAACACCGGGGAGCTGTTTTTT. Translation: CASSPPPVNTGELFF.

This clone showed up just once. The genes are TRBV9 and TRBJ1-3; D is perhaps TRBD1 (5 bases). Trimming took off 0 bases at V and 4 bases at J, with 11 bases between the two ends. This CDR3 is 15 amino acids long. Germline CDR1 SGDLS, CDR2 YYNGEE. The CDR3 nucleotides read TGTGCCAGCAGCGTAGGGTCGGGGGTCGGAAACACCATATATTTT. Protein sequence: CASSVGSGVGNTIYF.

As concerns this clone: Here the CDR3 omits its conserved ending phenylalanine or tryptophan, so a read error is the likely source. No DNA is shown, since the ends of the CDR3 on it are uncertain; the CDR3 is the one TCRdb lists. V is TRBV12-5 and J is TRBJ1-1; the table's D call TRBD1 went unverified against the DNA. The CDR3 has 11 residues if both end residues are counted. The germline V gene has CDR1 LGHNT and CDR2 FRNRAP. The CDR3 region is CASEPGQEGTR.

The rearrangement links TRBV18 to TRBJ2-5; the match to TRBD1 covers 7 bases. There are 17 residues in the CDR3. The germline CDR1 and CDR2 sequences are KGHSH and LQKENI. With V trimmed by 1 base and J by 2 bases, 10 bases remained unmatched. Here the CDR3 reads CASSPRGTANVQETQYF. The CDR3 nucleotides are TGTGCCAGCTCACCACGTGGGACAGCCAATGTACAAGAGACCCAGTACTTC.

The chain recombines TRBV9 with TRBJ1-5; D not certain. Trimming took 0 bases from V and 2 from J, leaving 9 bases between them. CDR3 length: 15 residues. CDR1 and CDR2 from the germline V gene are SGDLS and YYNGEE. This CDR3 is CASSVGVGGNQPQHF. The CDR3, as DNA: TGTGCCAGCAGCGTAGGAGTAGGAGGCAATCAGCCCCAGCATTTT.

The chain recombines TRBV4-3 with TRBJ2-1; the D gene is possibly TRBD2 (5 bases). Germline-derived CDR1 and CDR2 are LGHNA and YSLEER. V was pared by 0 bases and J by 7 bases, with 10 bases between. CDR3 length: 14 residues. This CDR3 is CASSQDDEGNEQFF. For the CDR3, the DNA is TGCGCCAGCAGCCAAGATGACGAGGGAAATGAGCAGTTCTTC.

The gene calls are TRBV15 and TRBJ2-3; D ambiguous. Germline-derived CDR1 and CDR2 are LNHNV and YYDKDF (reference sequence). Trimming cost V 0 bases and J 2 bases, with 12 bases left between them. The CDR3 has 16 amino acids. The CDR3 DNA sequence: TGTGCCACCAGCAGAGATCTGGTGATGGCCACAGATACGCAGTATTTT. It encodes CATSRDLVMATDTQYF. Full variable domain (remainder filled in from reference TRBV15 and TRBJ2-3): DAMVIQNPRYQVTQFGKPVTLSCSQTLNHNVMYWYQQKSSQAPKLLFHYYDKDFNNEADTPDNFQSRRPNTSFCFLDIRSPGLGDTAMYLCATSRDLVMATDTQYFGPGTRLTVL.

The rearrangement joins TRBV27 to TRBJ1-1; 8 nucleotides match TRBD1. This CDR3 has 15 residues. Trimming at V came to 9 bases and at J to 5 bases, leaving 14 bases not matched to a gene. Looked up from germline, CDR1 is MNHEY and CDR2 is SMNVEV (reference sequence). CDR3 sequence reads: CASRTGTGPNTEAFF. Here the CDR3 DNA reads TGTGCCAGTCGCACCGGGACAGGCCCTAATACTGAAGCTTTCTTT.

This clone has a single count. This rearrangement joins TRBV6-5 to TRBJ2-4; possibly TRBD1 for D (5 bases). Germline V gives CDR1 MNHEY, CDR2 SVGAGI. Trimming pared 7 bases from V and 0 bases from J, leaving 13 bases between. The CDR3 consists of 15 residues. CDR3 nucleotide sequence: TGTGCCAGCAATGCAGGGTCCGTAGCCAAAAACATTCAGTACTTC. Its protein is CASNAGSVAKNIQYF.

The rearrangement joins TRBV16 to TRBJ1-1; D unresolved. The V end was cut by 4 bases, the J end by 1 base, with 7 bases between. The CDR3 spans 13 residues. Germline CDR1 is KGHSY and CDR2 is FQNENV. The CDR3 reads CASSPTTNTEAFF. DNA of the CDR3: TGTGCCAGCAGCCCAACAACGAACACTGAAGCTTTCTTT.

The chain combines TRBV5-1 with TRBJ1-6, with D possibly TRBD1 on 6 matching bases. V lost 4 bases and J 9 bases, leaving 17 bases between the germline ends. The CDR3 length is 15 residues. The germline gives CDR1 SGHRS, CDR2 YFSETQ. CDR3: CASSPKDSGSSPLHF. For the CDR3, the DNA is TGCGCCAGCAGCCCGAAGGACAGTGGGAGTTCACCCCTCCACTTT.

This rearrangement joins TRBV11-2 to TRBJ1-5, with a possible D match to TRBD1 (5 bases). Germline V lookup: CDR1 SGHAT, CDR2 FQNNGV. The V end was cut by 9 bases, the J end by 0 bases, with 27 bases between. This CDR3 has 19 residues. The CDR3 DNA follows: TGTGCCAGGTCCTGGGTTGACCAAGCGGGACGGATTAGCAATCAGCCCCAGCATTTT. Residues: CARSWVDQAGRISNQPQHF.

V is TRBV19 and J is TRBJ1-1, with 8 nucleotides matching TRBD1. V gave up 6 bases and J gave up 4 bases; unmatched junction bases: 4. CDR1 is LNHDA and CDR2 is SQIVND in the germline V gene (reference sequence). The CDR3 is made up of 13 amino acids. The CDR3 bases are TGTGCCAGTAGCATCGACAGGGGCACTGAAGCTTTCTTT. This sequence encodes CASSIDRGTEAFF.

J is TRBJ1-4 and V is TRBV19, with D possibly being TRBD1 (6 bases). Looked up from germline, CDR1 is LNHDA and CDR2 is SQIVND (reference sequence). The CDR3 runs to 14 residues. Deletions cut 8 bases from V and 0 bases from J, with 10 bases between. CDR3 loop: CASRTVTTNEKLFF. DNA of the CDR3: TGTGCCAGTCGGACAGTCACAACTAATGAAAAACTGTTTTTT.

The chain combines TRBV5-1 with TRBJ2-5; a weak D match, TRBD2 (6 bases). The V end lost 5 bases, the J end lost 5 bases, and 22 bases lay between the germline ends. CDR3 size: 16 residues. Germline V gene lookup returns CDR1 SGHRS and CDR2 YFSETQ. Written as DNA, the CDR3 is TGCGCCAGCAGTTGGAGGGGCCCATTGACCACGGAGACCCAGTACTTC. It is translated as CASSWRGPLTTETQYF.

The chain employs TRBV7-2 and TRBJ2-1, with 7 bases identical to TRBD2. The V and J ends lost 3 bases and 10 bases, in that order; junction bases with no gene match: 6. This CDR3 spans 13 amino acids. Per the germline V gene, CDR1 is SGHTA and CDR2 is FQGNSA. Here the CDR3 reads CASSFGPSGEQFF. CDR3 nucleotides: TGTGCCAGCAGCTTTGGGCCTAGCGGAGAGCAGTTCTTC.

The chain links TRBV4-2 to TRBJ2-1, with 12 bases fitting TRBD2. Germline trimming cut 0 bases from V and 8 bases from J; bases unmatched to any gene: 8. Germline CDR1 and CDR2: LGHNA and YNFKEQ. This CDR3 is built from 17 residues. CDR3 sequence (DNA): TGTGCCAGCAGCCAAGATGAGGCTAGCGGGGGGGCAGATGAGCAGTTCTTC. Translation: CASSQDEASGGADEQFF.

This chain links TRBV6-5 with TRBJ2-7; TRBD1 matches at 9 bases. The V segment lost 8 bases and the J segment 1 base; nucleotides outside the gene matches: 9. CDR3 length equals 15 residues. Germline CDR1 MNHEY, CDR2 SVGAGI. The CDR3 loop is CASRPQTGGSYEQYF. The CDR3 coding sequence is TGTGCCAGCCGCCCGCAGACAGGGGGATCCTACGAGCAGTACTTC.

The CDR3 coding sequence is TGTGCCAGCAGCTTGGGTACATGGAGTGCGAACTATGGCTACACCTTC. It encodes CASSLGTWSANYGYTF. J is TRBJ1-2 and V is TRBV7-9, with D uncertain. V lost 3 bases and J 2 bases, leaving 16 bases between the germline ends. Germline V gene lookup returns CDR1 SEHNR and CDR2 FQNEAQ (reference sequence). The length of the CDR3 is 16 residues.

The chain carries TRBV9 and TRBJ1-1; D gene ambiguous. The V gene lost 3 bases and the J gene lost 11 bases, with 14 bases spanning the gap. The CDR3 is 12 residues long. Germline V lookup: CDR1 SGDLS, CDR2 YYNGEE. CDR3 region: CASSALIGEAFF. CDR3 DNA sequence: TGTGCCAGCAGCGCGCTTATAGGAGAGGCTTTCTTT.

DNA for the CDR3: TGTGCCAGCAGCCCCCGGGACAGGGACTATGGCTACACCTTC. Protein sequence: CASSPRDRDYGYTF. The gene calls are TRBV7-8 and TRBJ1-2; 9 bases align to TRBD1. The CDR3 length is 14 residues. J was trimmed by 3 bases and V by 5 bases; bases with no gene match: 4. The germline V gene has CDR1 SGHVS and CDR2 FQNEAQ.

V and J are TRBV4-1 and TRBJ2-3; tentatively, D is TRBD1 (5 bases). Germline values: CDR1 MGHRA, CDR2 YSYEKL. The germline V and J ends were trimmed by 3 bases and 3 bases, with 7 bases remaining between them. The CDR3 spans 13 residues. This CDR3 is CASSHAGTDTQYF. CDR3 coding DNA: TGCGCCAGCAGCCACGCAGGGACAGATACGCAGTATTTT.

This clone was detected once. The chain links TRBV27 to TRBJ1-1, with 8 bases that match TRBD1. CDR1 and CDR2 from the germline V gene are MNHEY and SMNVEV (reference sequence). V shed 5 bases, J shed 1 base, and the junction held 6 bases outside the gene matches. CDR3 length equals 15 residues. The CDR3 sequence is CASSVQQGGNTEAFF. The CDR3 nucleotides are TGTGCCAGCAGTGTACAACAGGGGGGGAACACTGAAGCTTTCTTT.

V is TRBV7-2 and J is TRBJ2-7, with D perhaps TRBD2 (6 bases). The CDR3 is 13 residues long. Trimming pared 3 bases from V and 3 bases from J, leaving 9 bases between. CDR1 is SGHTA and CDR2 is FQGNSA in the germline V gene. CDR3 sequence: CASSFDSGYEQYV. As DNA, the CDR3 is TGTGCCAGCAGCTTTGATAGCGGCTACGAGCAGTACGTC.

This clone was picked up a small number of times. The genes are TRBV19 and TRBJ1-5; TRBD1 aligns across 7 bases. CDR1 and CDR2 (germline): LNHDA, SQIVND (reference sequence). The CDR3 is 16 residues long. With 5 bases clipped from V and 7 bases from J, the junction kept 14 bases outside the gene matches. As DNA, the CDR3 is TGTGCCAGTAGTTCCGGAGACAGGGATCTCGGACAGCCCCAGCATTTT. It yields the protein CASSSGDRDLGQPQHF.

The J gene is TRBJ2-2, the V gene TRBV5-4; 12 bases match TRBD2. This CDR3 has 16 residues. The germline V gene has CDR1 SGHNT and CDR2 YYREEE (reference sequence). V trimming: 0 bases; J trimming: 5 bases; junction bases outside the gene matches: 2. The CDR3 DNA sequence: TGTGCCAGCAGCTTGGGCCTAGCGGGGGGGACCGGGGAGCTGTTTTTT. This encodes CASSLGLAGGTGELFF.

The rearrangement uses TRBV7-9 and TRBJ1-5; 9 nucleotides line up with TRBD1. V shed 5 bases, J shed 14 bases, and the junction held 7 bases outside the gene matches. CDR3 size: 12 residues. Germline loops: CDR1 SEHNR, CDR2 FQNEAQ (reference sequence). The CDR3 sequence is CASSTTGGLEHF. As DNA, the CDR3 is TGTGCCAGCAGCACGACAGGGGGATTAGAGCATTTT.

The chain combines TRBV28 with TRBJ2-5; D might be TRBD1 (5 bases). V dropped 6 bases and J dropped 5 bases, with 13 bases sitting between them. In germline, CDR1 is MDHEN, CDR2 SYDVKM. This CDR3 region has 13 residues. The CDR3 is CASSPTGVETQYF. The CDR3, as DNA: TGTGCCAGCAGCCCCACAGGTGTGGAGACCCAGTACTTC.

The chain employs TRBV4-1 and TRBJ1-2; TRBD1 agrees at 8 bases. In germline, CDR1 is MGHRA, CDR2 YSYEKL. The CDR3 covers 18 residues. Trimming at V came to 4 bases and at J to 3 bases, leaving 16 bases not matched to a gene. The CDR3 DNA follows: TGCGCCAGCAGCCCCATTATTAGAAGGACAGGGCGGTACTATGGCTACACCTTC. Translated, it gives CASSPIIRRTGRYYGYTF.